This TCR beta chain was obtained from a study of siplizumab effects on memory and regulatory T cells. Profiling relied on immunoSEQ multiplex PCR, and the TCRdb table lists in-frame clones only, not all of them. The sample lists about 60,000 clones, approximately 87% seen once, with less than 4% in the top ten. This CDR3 spans 16 amino acids. Germline loops: CDR1 MNHEY, CDR2 SMNVEV (reference sequence). Trimming took 0 bases from V and 2 from J, leaving 13 bases between them. This receptor was taken from a human donor in good health. Sequenced: memory CD4+ T cells sorted from blood. The J gene is TRBJ2-5, the V gene TRBV27; D not certain. CDR3 sequence (DNA): TGTGCCAGCAGTTTATCGGGAACAGCTAATCAAGAGACCCAGTACTTC. Encoded protein: CASSLSGTANQETQYF.